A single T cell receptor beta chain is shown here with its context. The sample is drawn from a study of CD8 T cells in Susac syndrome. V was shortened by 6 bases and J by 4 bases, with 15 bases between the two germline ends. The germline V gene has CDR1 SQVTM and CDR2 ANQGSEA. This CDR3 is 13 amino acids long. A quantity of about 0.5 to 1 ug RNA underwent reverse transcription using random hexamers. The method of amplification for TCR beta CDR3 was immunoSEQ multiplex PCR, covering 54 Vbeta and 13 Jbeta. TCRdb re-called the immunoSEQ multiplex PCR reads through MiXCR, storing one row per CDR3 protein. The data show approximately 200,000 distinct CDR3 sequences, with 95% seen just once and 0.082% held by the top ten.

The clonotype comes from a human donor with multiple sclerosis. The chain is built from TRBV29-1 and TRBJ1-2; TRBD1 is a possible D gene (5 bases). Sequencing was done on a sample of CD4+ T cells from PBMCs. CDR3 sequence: CSVRDRRGYGYTF. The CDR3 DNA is TGCAGCGTACGGGACCGACGTGGCTATGGCTACACCTTC.